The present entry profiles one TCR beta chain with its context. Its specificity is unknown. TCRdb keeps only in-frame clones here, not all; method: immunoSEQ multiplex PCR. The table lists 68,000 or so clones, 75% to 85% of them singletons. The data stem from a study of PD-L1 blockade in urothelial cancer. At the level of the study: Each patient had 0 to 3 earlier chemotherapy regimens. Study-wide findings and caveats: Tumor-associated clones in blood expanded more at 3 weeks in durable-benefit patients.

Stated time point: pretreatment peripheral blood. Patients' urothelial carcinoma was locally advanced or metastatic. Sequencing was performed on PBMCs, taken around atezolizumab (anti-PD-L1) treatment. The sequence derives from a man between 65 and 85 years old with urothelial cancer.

The CDR3 DNA reads as TGTGCCAGCAGCTTAAGGTGGGGCCCCCACGAGCAGTACTTC. This translates into CASSLRWGPHEQYF. This rearrangement joins TRBV7-9 to TRBJ2-7; D may be TRBD1 (5 bases). V was shortened by 2 bases and J by 5 bases, with 13 bases between the two germline ends. CDR3 length: 14 amino acids. Germline CDR1 SEHNR, CDR2 FQNEAQ (reference sequence).